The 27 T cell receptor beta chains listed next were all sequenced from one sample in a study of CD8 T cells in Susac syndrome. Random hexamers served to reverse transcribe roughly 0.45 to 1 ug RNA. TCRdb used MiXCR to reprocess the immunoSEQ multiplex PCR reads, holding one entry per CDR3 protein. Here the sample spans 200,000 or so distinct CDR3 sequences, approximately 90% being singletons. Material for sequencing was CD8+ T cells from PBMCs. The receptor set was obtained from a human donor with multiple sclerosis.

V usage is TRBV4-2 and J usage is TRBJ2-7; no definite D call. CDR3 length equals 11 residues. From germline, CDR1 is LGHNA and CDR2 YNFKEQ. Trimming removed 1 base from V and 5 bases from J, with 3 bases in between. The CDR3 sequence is CASSQGDEQYF. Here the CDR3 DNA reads TGTGCCAGCAGCCAAGGGGACGAGCAGTACTTC.

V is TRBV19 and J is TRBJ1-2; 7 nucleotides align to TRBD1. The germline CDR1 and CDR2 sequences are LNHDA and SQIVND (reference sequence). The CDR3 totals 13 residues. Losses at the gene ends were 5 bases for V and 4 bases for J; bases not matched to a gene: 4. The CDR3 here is CASSEGTAYGYTF. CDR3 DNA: TGTGCCAGTAGTGAGGGGACAGCCTATGGCTACACCTTC. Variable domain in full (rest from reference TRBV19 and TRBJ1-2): DGGITQSPKYLFRKEGQNVTLSCEQNLNHDAMYWYRQDPGQGLRLIYYSQIVNDFQKGDIAEGYSVSREKKESFPLTVTSAQKNPTAFYLCASSEGTAYGYTFGSGTRLTVV.

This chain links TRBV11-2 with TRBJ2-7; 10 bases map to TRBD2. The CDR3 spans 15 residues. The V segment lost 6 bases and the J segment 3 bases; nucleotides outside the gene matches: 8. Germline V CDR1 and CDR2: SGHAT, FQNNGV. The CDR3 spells CASRLSSGRVYEQYF. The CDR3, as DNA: TGTGCCAGCAGACTAAGCAGCGGGAGGGTCTACGAGCAGTACTTC.

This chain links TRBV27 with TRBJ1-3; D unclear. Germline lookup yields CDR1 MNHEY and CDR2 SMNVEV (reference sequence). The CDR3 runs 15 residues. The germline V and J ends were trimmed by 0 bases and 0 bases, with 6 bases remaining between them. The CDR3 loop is CASSLSAGSGNTIYF. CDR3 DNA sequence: TGTGCCAGCAGTTTATCCGCAGGCTCTGGAAACACCATATATTTT.

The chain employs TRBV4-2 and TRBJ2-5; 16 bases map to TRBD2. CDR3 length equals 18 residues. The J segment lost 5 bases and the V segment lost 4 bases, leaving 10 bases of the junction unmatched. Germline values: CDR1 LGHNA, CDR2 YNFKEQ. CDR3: CASSLPPGLAGGRETQYF. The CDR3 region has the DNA TGTGCCAGCAGCCTTCCCCCGGGACTAGCGGGGGGGCGGGAGACCCAGTACTTC.

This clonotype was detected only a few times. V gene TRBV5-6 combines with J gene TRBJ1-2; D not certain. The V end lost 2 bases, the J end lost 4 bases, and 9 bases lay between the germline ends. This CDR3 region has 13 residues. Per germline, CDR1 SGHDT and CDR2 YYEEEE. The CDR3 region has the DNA TGTGCCAGCAGCTTTCTGGGCGCCTATGGCTACACCTTC. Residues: CASSFLGAYGYTF.

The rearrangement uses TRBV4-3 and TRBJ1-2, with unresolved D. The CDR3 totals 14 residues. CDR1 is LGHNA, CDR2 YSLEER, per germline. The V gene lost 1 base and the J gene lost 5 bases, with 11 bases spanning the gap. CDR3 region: CASSQGTRDYGYTF. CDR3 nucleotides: TGCGCCAGCAGCCAAGGAACACGTGATTATGGCTACACCTTC.

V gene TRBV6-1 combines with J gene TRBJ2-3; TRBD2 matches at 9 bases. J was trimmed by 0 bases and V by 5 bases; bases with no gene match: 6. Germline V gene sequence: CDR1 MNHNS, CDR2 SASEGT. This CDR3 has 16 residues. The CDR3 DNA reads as TGTGCCAGCAGTCCGCTAGCGGGGACTAGCACAGATACGCAGTATTTT. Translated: CASSPLAGTSTDTQYF.

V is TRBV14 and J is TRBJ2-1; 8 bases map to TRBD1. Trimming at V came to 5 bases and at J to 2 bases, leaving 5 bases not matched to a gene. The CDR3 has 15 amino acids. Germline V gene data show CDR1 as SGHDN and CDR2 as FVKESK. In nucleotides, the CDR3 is TGTGCCAGCAGCTGGGACAGGAGGCCCTACAATGAGCAGTTCTTC. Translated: CASSWDRRPYNEQFF.

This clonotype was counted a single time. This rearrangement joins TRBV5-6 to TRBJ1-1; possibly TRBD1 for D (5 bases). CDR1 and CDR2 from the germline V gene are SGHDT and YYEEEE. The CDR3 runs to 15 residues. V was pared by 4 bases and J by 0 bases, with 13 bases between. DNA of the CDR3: TGTGCCAGCAGCGCCACGACAGCCATGAACACTGAAGCTTTCTTT. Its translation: CASSATTAMNTEAFF.

The chain's CDR3 is CASSLEFLTGGRRTGELFF. CDR3 nucleotide sequence: TGTGCCAGCAGCTTAGAATTCCTTACGGGGGGCAGACGCACCGGGGAGCTGTTTTTT. J is TRBJ2-2 and V is TRBV11-3; the D gene is possibly TRBD2 (7 bases). This CDR3 is 19 amino acids long. V was pared by 0 bases and J by 4 bases, with 21 bases between. The germline CDR1 and CDR2 sequences are SGHNT and YENEEA.

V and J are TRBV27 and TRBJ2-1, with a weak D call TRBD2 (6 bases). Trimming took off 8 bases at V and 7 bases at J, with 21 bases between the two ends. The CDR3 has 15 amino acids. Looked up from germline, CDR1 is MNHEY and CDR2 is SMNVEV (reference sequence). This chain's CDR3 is CASSFLGGVGNEQFF. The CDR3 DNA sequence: TGTGCCAGCTCGTTCTTAGGCGGGGTAGGGAATGAGCAGTTCTTC.

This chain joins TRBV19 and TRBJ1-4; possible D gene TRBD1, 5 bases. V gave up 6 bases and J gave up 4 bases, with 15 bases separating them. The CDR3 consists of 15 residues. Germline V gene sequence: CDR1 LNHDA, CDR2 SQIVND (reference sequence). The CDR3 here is CASRQTVSDNEKLFF. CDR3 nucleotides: TGTGCCAGTAGGCAGACAGTTTCGGATAATGAAAAACTGTTTTTT.

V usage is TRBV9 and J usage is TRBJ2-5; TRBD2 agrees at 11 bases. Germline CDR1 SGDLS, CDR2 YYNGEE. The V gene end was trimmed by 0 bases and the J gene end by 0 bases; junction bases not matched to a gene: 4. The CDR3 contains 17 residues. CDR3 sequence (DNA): TGTGCCAGCAGCGTAGCGACTAGCGGGGCTAACCAAGAGACCCAGTACTTC. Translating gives CASSVATSGANQETQYF.

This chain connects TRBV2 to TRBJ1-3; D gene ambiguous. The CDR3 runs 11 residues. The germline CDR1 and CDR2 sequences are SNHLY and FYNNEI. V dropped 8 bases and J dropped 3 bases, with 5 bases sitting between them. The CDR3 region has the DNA TGTGCCAGCCGCGGTGGAAACACCATATATTTT. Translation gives CASRGGNTIYF.

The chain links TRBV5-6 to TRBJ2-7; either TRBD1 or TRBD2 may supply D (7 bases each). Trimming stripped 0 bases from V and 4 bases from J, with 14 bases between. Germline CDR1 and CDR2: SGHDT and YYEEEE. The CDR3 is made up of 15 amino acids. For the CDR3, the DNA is TGTGCCAGCAGCTTGGGGGGGGGACAGCAGTACGAGCAGTACTTC. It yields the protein CASSLGGGQQYEQYF.

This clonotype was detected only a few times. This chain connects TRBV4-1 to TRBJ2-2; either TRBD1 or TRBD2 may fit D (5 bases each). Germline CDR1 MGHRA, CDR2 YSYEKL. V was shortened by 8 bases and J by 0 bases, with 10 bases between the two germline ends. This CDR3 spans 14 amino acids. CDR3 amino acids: CASGDRTNTGELFF. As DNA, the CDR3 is TGCGCCAGCGGGGACCGCACGAACACCGGGGAGCTGTTTTTT.

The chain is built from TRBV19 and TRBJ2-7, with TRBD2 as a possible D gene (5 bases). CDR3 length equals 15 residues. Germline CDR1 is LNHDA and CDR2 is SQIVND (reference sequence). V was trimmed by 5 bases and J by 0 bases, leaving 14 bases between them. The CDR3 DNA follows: TGTGCCAGTAGTTGGGCTAGCTCTAGCTCCTACGAGCAGTACTTC. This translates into CASSWASSSSYEQYF.

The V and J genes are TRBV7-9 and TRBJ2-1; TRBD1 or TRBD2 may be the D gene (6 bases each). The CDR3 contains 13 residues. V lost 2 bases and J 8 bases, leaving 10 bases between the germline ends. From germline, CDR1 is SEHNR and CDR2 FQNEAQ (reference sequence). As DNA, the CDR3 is TGTGCCAGCAGCTTATCGGGGGCCGATGAGCAGTTCTTC. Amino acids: CASSLSGADEQFF. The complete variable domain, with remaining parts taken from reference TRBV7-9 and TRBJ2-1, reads DTGVSQNPRHKITKRGQNVTFRCDPISEHNRLYWYRQTLGQGPEFLTYFQNEAQLEKSRLLSDRFSAERPKGSFSTLEIQRTEQGDSAMYLCASSLSGADEQFFGPGTRLTVL.

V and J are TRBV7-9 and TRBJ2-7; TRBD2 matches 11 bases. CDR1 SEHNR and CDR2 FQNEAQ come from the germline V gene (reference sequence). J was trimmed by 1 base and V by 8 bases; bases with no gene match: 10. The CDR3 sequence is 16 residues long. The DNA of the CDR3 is TGTGCCAGCGGCGTCACTAGCGGGAGTAGATCCTACGAGCAGTACTTC. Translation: CASGVTSGSRSYEQYF.

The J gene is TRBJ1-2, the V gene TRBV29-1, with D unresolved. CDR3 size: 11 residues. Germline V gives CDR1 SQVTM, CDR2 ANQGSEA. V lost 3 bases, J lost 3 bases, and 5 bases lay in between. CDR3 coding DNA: TGCAGCGTTGACTGGGACTATGGCTACACCTTC. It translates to CSVDWDYGYTF.

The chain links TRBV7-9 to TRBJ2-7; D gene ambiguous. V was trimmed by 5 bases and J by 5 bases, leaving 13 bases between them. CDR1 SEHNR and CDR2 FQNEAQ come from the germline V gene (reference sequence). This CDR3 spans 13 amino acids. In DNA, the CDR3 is TGTGCCAGCAGCGCAAAGGGTAGGCACGAGCAGTACTTC. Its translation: CASSAKGRHEQYF.

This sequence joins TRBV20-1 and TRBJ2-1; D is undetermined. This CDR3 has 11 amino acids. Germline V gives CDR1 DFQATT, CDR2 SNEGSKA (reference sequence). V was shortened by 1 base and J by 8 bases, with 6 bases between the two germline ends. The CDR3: CSARVSYEQFF. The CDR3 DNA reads TGCAGTGCTAGAGTTAGTTATGAGCAGTTCTTC.

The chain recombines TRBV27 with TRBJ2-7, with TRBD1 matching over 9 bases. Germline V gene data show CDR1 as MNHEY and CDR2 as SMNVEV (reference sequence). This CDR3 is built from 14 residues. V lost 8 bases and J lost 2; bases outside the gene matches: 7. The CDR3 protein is CASGRDRGTYEQYF. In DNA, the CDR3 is TGTGCCAGCGGGAGAGACAGGGGGACCTACGAGCAGTACTTC.

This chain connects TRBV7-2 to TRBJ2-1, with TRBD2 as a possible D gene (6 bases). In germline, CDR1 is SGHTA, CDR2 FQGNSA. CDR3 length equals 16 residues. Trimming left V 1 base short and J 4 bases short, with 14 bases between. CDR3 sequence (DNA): TGTGCCAGCAGCTTAGGCCCCTATGGGGGGTACAATGAGCAGTTCTTC. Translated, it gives CASSLGPYGGYNEQFF. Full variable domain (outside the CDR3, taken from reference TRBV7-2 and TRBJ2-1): GAGVSQSPSNKVTEKGKDVELRCDPISGHTALYWYRQSLGQGLEFLIYFQGNSAPDKSGLPSDRFSAERTGGSVSTLTIQRTQQEDSAVYLCASSLGPYGGYNEQFFGPGTRLTVL.

The CDR3 nucleotides are TGTGCCAGCAGCCCGTCGAACTACAATGAGCAGTTCTTC. Its translation is CASSPSNYNEQFF. The J gene is TRBJ2-1, the V gene TRBV7-9; D gene uncertain. Deletions cut 5 bases from V and 3 bases from J, with 8 bases between. There are 13 residues in the CDR3. CDR1 and CDR2 from the germline V gene are SEHNR and FQNEAQ (reference sequence).

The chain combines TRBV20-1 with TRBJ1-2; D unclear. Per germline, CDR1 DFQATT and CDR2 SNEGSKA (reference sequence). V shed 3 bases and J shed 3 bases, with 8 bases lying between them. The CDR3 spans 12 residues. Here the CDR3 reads CSAREADYGYTF. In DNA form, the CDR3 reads TGCAGTGCTAGGGAGGCGGACTATGGCTACACCTTC.